This T cell receptor beta chain was sequenced for a study of blood T cell repertoires in COVID-19. Study summary: The United States, Italy and Spain were the sources of the acute and convalescent COVID-19 samples. Sources were T cells, B-cell-depleted T cells, or PBMCs; the material itself was cDNA or gDNA.

Trimming removed 0 bases from V and 8 bases from J, with 13 bases in between. Germline loops: CDR1 MGHRA, CDR2 YSYEKL. The CDR3 covers 14 residues. Per the study methods: Using reference gene primer amplification, nucleated cell counts were estimated. Measured with immunoSEQ multiplex PCR; TCRdb has only the in-frame clones, and not every one. The DNA was the basis for D and trimming; V, J and clone size are from that table. This sample has about 83,000 clones, with 90% found just once. The chain uses TRBV4-1 and TRBJ1-2; D may be TRBD1 (5 bases). This sequence originates from a woman over 75 with active or convalescent COVID-19. Sequencing used peripheral blood. This CDR3 is CASSQDSPTGGYTF. DNA of the CDR3: TGCGCCAGCAGCCAAGATTCCCCCACAGGCGGCTACACCTTC.